The source of this T cell receptor (beta chain) is a study of CD8+CD57+ T cells in acquired aplastic anemia. Study details: Mean yield of DNA from sorted CD4+ and CD8+ cells was 2.5 to 4 ug. Findings of the study overall: Patients shared some 29 CD8+ CDR3 sequences with controls.

With regard to this clonotype: Its antigen is unidentified.

Investigators profiled TCR beta VDJ and CDR3 from genomic DNA template. TCRdb re-analysed the reads in MiXCR, keeping a single row per CDR3 protein. In the table there are roughly 61,000 distinct CDR3 sequences, over 45% of which are singletons. From germline, CDR1 is SQVTM and CDR2 ANQGSEA. This CDR3 contains 13 residues. The trim removed 5 bases at V and 6 bases at J, leaving 9 bases unmatched. This TCR was recovered from a human donor in good health, serving as a control. Material for sequencing was sorted CD4+, CD8+, or CD8+CD57+ T cells (not recorded which) from PBMCs. The V gene is TRBV29-1, the J gene TRBJ1-2; 7 nucleotides align to TRBD1. Here the CDR3 reads CSVPPTGTDGYTF. DNA for the CDR3: TGCAGCGTTCCTCCGACAGGGACCGATGGCTACACCTTC. Full variable domain (remainder filled in from reference TRBV29-1 and TRBJ1-2): SAVISQKPSRDICQRGTSLTIQCQVDSQVTMMFWYRQQPGQSLTLIATANQGSEATYESGFVIDKFPISRPNLTFSTLTVSNMSPEDSSIYLCSVPPTGTDGYTFGSGTRLTVV.